A single sample gave rise to the 24 T cell receptor beta chains below, sequenced in a study of cytomegalovirus exposure and HLA in healthy donors. The PCR used 60 Vbeta and 13 Jbeta primers. Assay: immunoSEQ multiplex PCR; the TCRdb copy retains only in-frame clones and omits some. Here the sample spans about 140,000 clones, 75% being singletons. The sequencing sample was made of PBMCs. These receptors were obtained from a man aged 25-45 years in good health and CMV-seronegative.

This clone has just one count. This sequence joins TRBV9 and TRBJ2-1; a possible D gene is TRBD1 (6 bases). The CDR3 spans 14 residues. V was trimmed by 0 bases and J by 7 bases, leaving 11 bases between them. The germline gives CDR1 SGDLS, CDR2 YYNGEE. Here the CDR3 reads CASSVDGGRNEQFF. For the CDR3, the DNA is TGTGCCAGCAGCGTAGATGGGGGCCGTAATGAGCAGTTCTTC.

CDR3 sequence reads: CASSRSVAGAYEQYF. The CDR3 DNA reads TGTGCCAGCAGCCGCTCGGTGGCGGGAGCCTACGAGCAGTACTTC. The rearrangement joins TRBV28 to TRBJ2-7; 7 nucleotides line up with TRBD2. The V and J ends lost 6 bases and 2 bases, in that order; junction bases with no gene match: 10. CDR1 is MDHEN, CDR2 SYDVKM, per germline. The CDR3 has 15 residues.

The chain is built from TRBV29-1 and TRBJ2-7; D is possibly TRBD1 (7 bases). Germline lookup yields CDR1 SQVTM and CDR2 ANQGSEA. Trimming pared 4 bases from V and 6 bases from J, leaving 13 bases between. This CDR3 spans 12 amino acids. In nucleotides, the CDR3 is TGCAGCGTTGGGGGGGACAGTTCCGAGCAGTACTTC. Residues: CSVGGDSSEQYF.

The CDR3 here is CASSEKEGAYSGNTIYF. DNA for the CDR3: TGTGCCAGCAGTGAAAAGGAGGGGGCGTACTCTGGAAACACCATATATTTT. This chain uses TRBV6-1 with TRBJ1-3, with 7 bases that match TRBD1. The CDR3 has 17 amino acids. Germline V gene lookup returns CDR1 MNHNS and CDR2 SASEGT. Trimming took 2 bases from V and 0 from J; bases not matched to a gene: 7.

The rearrangement joins TRBV11-2 to TRBJ1-1; 10 bases agree with TRBD1. Germline CDR1 SGHAT, CDR2 FQNNGV. The CDR3 loop spans 15 amino acids. Trimming took 5 bases from V and 5 from J; bases not matched to a gene: 8. CDR3 nucleotides: TGTGCCAGCAGCCCGGGACAGGGGCAATTTACTGAAGCTTTCTTT. It specifies CASSPGQGQFTEAFF.

The V and J genes are TRBV7-6 and TRBJ1-6; 8 positions match TRBD1. The V segment lost 5 bases and the J segment 7 bases; nucleotides outside the gene matches: 7. Germline CDR1 is SGHVS and CDR2 is FNYEAQ. The CDR3 covers 15 residues. CDR3 sequence (DNA): TGTGCCAGCAGCGGCGACAGGGGCGCAAATTCACCCCTCCACTTT. It encodes CASSGDRGANSPLHF.

This sequence joins TRBV19 and TRBJ2-1, with 7 bases matching TRBD2. This CDR3 contains 15 residues. V shed 6 bases, J shed 1 base, and the junction held 6 bases outside the gene matches. Germline values: CDR1 LNHDA, CDR2 SQIVND (reference sequence). In nucleotides, the CDR3 is TGTGCCAGTAGAAGCGGGGACCATTCCTACAATGAGCAGTTCTTC. Translating it yields CASRSGDHSYNEQFF.

The chain employs TRBV6-6 and TRBJ2-1; 10 bases are shared with TRBD1. The germline gives CDR1 MNHNY, CDR2 SVGAGI (reference sequence). The CDR3 has 14 amino acids. The junction had 4 bases not matched to a gene; V was cut back by 5 bases and J by 6 bases. The CDR3 DNA is TGTGCCAGCAGTCGACAGGGGGCGTTCAATGAGCAGTTCTTC. Its translation: CASSRQGAFNEQFF.

The V and J genes are TRBV27 and TRBJ2-5; D is possibly TRBD1 (5 bases). V was trimmed by 5 bases and J by 4 bases, leaving 20 bases between them. Germline V gene lookup returns CDR1 MNHEY and CDR2 SMNVEV (reference sequence). The CDR3 runs 16 residues. DNA of the CDR3: TGTGCCAGCAGTCGCAATGGGGCGGTGGGGTCAGAGACCCAGTACTTC. Its translation: CASSRNGAVGSETQYF.

V usage is TRBV5-1 and J usage is TRBJ2-1, with D perhaps TRBD2 (5 bases). The CDR3 runs 15 residues. V shed 0 bases and J shed 9 bases, with 16 bases lying between them. Germline V gene lookup returns CDR1 SGHRS and CDR2 YFSETQ. CDR3 sequence (DNA): TGCGCCAGCAGCTTGGGGGCGGGTCCCGGAGGTGAGCAGTTCTTC. Residues: CASSLGAGPGGEQFF.

This clone was found once. The chain uses TRBV4-2 and TRBJ1-2; the match to TRBD1 covers 10 bases. The CDR3 has 14 residues. J was trimmed by 6 bases and V by 2 bases; bases with no gene match: 3. The germline V gene has CDR1 LGHNA and CDR2 YNFKEQ. CDR3 protein: CASSQPDRGHGYTF. In DNA, the CDR3 is TGTGCCAGCAGCCAACCAGACAGGGGGCATGGCTACACCTTC.

The chain links TRBV9 to TRBJ2-5; 7 nucleotides line up with TRBD1. Losses at the gene ends were 3 bases for V and 5 bases for J; bases not matched to a gene: 10. Germline values: CDR1 SGDLS, CDR2 YYNGEE. This CDR3 comprises 15 residues. DNA for the CDR3: TGTGCCAGCAGCGGCCGGGACAGTTGGAAGGAGACCCAGTACTTC. This translates into CASSGRDSWKETQYF.

The chain recombines TRBV19 with TRBJ1-2; D gene uncertain. There are 11 residues in the CDR3. The germline CDR1 and CDR2 sequences are LNHDA and SQIVND (reference sequence). The germline V and J ends were trimmed by 8 bases and 4 bases, with 8 bases remaining between them. The CDR3 DNA follows: TGTGCCAGTGAGGATGGCTATGGCTACACCTTC. Translated: CASEDGYGYTF.

CDR3 protein: CASSLGGTDTEAFF. The CDR3 bases are TGTGCCAGCAGTTTAGGGGGGACCGACACTGAAGCTTTCTTT. The V call is TRBV28, the J call TRBJ1-1, with D possibly matching TRBD1 (5 bases). V was shortened by 2 bases and J by 3 bases, with 10 bases between the two germline ends. Per germline, CDR1 MDHEN and CDR2 SYDVKM. The CDR3 runs 14 residues.

A note on this clone: The identical CDR3 is also encoded by other nucleotide sequences in the sample. V usage is TRBV5-1 and J usage is TRBJ2-7, with TRBD1 as a possible D gene (6 bases). The germline CDR1 and CDR2 sequences are SGHRS and YFSETQ. The CDR3 spans 16 residues. Trimming cost V 4 bases and J 6 bases, with 23 bases left between them. CDR3 nucleotides: TGCGCCAGCAGCGCCCGGACAGACGGGCTGCCTAGCGAGCAGTACTTC. It encodes CASSARTDGLPSEQYF.

V usage is TRBV19 and J usage is TRBJ2-7; TRBD1 matches at 9 bases. V trimming: 5 bases; J trimming: 3 bases; junction bases outside the gene matches: 8. The CDR3 runs to 15 residues. Germline loops: CDR1 LNHDA, CDR2 SQIVND (reference sequence). The CDR3 bases are TGTGCCAGTAGTGTAAGACAGGGGGTTCTCTACGAGCAGTACTTC. It is translated as CASSVRQGVLYEQYF.

The V gene is TRBV6-6, the J gene TRBJ2-7; D ambiguous. Germline V lookup: CDR1 MNHNY, CDR2 SVGAGI (reference sequence). CDR3 length: 15 residues. Trimming pared 0 bases from V and 5 bases from J, leaving 14 bases between. The CDR3 DNA reads as TGTGCCAGCAGTTACTCGCTCCGAAGCAGCGACGAGCAGTACTTC. This sequence encodes CASSYSLRSSDEQYF.

CDR3 DNA: TGTGCCAGCTCACCGTTTGGCCCGGGGGAGACCCAGTACTTC. It is translated as CASSPFGPGETQYF. This rearrangement joins TRBV18 to TRBJ2-5; the D gene is possibly TRBD2 (5 bases). The CDR3 has 14 amino acids. Trimming pared 3 bases from V and 5 bases from J, leaving 13 bases between. Germline V gives CDR1 KGHSH, CDR2 LQKENI. The complete variable domain, with remaining parts taken from reference TRBV18 and TRBJ2-5, reads NAGVMQNPRHLVRRRGQEARLRCSPMKGHSHVYWYRQLPEEGLKFMVYLQKENIIDESGMPKERFSAEFPKEGPSILRIQQVVRGDSAAYFCASSPFGPGETQYFGPGTRLLVL.

This chain uses TRBV7-2 with TRBJ1-3; tentatively, D is TRBD1 (5 bases). The length of the CDR3 is 17 residues. Between the trimmed V and J ends, which lost 5 bases and 8 bases, there was a span of 25 bases. Per germline, CDR1 SGHTA and CDR2 FQGNSA. The CDR3 loop reads CASSQIRANFGGDTIYF. The CDR3 bases are TGTGCCAGCAGCCAGATCCGCGCTAACTTCGGGGGAGACACCATATATTTT. Using reference TRBV7-2 and TRBJ1-3 for the parts outside the CDR3, the full variable domain is GAGVSQSPSNKVTEKGKDVELRCDPISGHTALYWYRQSLGQGLEFLIYFQGNSAPDKSGLPSDRFSAERTGGSVSTLTIQRTQQEDSAVYLCASSQIRANFGGDTIYFGEGSWLTVV.

V and J are TRBV28 and TRBJ2-3; 9 bases are shared with TRBD2. From germline, CDR1 is MDHEN and CDR2 SYDVKM. The CDR3 loop spans 16 amino acids. V trimming: 4 bases; J trimming: 2 bases; junction bases outside the gene matches: 7. CDR3 bases: TGTGCCAGCAGTTCCTGGACTAGCGATTACACAGATACGCAGTATTTT. Its protein is CASSSWTSDYTDTQYF.

This sequence joins TRBV30 and TRBJ2-7; the D gene is possibly TRBD1 (6 bases). Germline V lookup: CDR1 GTSNPN, CDR2 SVGIG (reference sequence). Trimming took off 3 bases at V and 5 bases at J, with 11 bases between the two ends. This CDR3 comprises 12 residues. CDR3 sequence (DNA): TGTGCCTGGAGCACAGGGTGGGACGAGCAGTACTTC. Translated, it gives CAWSTGWDEQYF.

This clone has a handful of counts. At one of its ends the junction is not consistent with the germline gene, which may arise from a read error. This sequence joins TRBV7-7 and TRBJ2-5; D may be TRBD2 (5 bases). Germline CDR1 and CDR2: SSHAT and FNYEAQ (reference sequence). The CDR3 covers 15 residues. The CDR3 sequence is CASSFGSGLQETQYF. The CDR3 DNA reads as TGTGCTAGCAGCTTCGGCAGCGGACTCCAAGAGACCCAGTACTTC.

Regarding this clone: One end of the junction fails to match germline, which may point to a read error. The CDR3 reads CASSPGPTLLAKNSQYF. The CDR3 region has the DNA TGCGCCAGCAGCCCCGGACCTACGCTTCTAGCCAAAAACAGTCAGTACTTC. The chain links TRBV5-1 to TRBJ2-4; TRBD2 might be the D (5 bases). This CDR3 is 17 amino acids long. The germline V gene encodes CDR1 SGHRS and CDR2 YFSETQ.

The J gene is TRBJ1-1, the V gene TRBV29-1; 7 nucleotides line up with TRBD1. CDR1 is SQVTM and CDR2 is ANQGSEA in the germline V gene. The CDR3 is 13 residues long. Unmatched junction bases numbered 7, after V lost 7 bases and J lost 2 bases. In DNA form, the CDR3 reads TGCAGCGCCCAGGGACAGTACAACACTGAAGCTTTCTTT. Translated, it gives CSAQGQYNTEAFF.